The present entry profiles one T cell receptor beta chain with its context. This sample is part of a study of CD8 T cells in Susac syndrome. Random hexamers were used to reverse transcribe the RNA input (0.5 to 1 ug). TCRdb re-analysed the immunoSEQ multiplex PCR reads in MiXCR, keeping a single row per CDR3 protein. The table shows 150,000 to 250,000 distinct CDR3 sequences, with nearly 95% occurring only once. This CDR3 is 17 amino acids long. Trimming shortened V by 0 bases and J by 4 bases, and 16 bases separated the two germline ends. Germline V gene lookup returns CDR1 MGHRA and CDR2 YSYEKL. Sequencing of TCR beta covered CD8+ and CD4+ T cells obtained from blood.

The receptor's source is a human donor with multiple sclerosis. The chain has TRBV4-1 and TRBJ2-1; D gene uncertain. The sequencing input was CD4+ T cells from PBMCs. For the CDR3, the DNA is TGCGCCAGCAGCCAAGATCCCGTCAGGAGAATTTACAATGAGCAGTTCTTC. Amino acid sequence: CASSQDPVRRIYNEQFF.